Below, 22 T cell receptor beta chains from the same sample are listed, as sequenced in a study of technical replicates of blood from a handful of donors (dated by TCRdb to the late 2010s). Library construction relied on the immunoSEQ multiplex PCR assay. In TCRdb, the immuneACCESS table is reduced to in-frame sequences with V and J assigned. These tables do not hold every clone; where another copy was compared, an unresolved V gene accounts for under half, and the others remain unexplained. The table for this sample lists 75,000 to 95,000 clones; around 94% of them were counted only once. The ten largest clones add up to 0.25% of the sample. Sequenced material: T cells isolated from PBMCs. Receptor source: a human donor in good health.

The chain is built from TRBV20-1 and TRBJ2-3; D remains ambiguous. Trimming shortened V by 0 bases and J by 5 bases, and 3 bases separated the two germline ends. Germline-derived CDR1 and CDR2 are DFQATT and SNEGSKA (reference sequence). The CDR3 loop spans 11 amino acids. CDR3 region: CSARDIDTQYF. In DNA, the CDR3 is TGCAGTGCTAGAGATATAGATACGCAGTATTTT.

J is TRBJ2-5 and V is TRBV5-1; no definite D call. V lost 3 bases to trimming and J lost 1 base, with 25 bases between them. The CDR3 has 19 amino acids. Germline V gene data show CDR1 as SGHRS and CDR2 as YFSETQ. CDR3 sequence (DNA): TGCGCCAGCAGCTCCGCCCCCAGGCGAGCCTATTACCGCCAAGAGACCCAGTACTTC. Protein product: CASSSAPRRAYYRQETQYF.

The CDR3 region is CASSPDKQGRARIYEQYF. The CDR3 nucleotides read TGTGCCAGTAGTCCAGACAAACAGGGTCGGGCGCGGATCTACGAGCAGTACTTC. The genes are TRBV19 and TRBJ2-7; D is perhaps TRBD1 (6 bases). With 5 bases removed from V and 3 bases from J, the gap between germline ends came to 26 bases. Germline CDR1 reads LNHDA; CDR2 reads SQIVND (reference sequence). CDR3 size: 18 residues.

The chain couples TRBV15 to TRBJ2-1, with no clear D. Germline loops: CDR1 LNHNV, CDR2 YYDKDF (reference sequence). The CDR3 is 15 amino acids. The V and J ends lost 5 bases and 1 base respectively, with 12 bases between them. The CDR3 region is CATSDFLESYNEQFF. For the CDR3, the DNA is TGTGCCACCAGCGACTTCCTGGAGTCCTACAATGAGCAGTTCTTC.

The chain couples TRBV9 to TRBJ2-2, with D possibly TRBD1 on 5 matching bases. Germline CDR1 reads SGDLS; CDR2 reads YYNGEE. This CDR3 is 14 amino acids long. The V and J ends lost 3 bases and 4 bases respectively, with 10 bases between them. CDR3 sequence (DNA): TGTGCCAGCAGCGACAGGTACGGCACCGGGGAGCTGTTTTTT. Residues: CASSDRYGTGELFF. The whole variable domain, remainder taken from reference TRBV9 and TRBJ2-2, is DSGVTQTPKHLITATGQRVTLRCSPRSGDLSVYWYQQSLDQGLQFLIQYYNGEERAKGNILERFSAQQFPDLHSELNLSSLELGDSALYFCASSDRYGTGELFFGEGSRLTVL.

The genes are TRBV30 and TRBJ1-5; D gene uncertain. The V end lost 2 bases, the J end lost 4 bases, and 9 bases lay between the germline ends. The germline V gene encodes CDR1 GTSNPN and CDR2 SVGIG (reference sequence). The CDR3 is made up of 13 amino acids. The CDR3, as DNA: TGTGCCTGGAGTAGAGGGTTAAATCAGCCCCAGCATTTT. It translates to CAWSRGLNQPQHF.

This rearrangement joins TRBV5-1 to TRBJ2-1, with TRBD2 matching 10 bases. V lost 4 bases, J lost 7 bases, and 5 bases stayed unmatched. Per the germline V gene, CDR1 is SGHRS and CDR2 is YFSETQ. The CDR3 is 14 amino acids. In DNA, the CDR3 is TGCGCCAGCAGCCTCGGGACTAGCGCAAATGAGCAGTTCTTC. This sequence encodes CASSLGTSANEQFF.

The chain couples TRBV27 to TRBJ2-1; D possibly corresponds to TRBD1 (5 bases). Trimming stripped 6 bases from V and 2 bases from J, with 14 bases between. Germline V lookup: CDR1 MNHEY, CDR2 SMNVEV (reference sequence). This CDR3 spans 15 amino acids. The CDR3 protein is CASSQTVGPYNEQFF. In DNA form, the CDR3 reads TGTGCCAGCAGCCAGACAGTGGGGCCCTACAATGAGCAGTTCTTC.

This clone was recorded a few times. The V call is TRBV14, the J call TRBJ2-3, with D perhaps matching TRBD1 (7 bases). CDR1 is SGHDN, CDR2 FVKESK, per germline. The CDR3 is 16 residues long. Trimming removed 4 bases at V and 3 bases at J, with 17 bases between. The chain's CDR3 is CASSLYSRGRTDTQYF. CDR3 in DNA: TGTGCCAGCAGCCTTTATTCCAGGGGGAGGACAGATACGCAGTATTTT.

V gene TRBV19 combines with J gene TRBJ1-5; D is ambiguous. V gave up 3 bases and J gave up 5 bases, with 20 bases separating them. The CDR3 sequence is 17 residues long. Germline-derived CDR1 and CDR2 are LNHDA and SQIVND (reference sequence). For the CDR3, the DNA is TGTGCCAGTAGTATTTATTATTCCGGTTTCGAGTATCAGCCCCAGCATTTT. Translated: CASSIYYSGFEYQPQHF.

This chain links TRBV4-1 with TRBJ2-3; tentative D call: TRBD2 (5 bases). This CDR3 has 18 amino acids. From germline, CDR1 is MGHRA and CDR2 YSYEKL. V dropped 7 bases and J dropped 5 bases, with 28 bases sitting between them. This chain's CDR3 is CASTMGSWLATRGDTQYF. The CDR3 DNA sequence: TGCGCCAGCACCATGGGATCGTGGCTCGCTACTCGGGGAGATACGCAGTATTTT.

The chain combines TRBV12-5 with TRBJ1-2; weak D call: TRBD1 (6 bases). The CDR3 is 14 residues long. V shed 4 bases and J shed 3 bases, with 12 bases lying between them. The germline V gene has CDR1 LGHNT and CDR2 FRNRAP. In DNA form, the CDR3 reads TGTGCTAGTGGTTCTCCAGGGGTAGACTATGGCTACACCTTC. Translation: CASGSPGVDYGYTF.

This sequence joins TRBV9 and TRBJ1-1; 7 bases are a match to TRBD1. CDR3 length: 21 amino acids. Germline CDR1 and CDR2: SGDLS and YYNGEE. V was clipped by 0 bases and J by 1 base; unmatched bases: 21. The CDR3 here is CASSVATGTVALRAWNTEAFF. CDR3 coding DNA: TGTGCCAGCAGCGTAGCTACTGGGACAGTTGCTTTAAGAGCCTGGAACACTGAAGCTTTCTTT.

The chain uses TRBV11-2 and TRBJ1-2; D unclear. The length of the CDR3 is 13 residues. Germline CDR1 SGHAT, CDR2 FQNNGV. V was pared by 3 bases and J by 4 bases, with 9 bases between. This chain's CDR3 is CASSFGSAYGYTF. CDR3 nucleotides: TGTGCCAGCAGCTTCGGGTCGGCCTATGGCTACACCTTC.

CDR3 amino acids: CASSSAYGQGGWEQFF. The CDR3 DNA reads as TGTGCCAGCAGCTCGGCTTACGGACAGGGAGGTTGGGAGCAGTTCTTC. V usage is TRBV7-9 and J usage is TRBJ2-1; 8 bases fit TRBD1. Germline trimming cut 4 bases from V and 10 bases from J; bases unmatched to any gene: 15. This CDR3 has 16 amino acids. CDR1 is SEHNR, CDR2 FQNEAQ, per germline (reference sequence).

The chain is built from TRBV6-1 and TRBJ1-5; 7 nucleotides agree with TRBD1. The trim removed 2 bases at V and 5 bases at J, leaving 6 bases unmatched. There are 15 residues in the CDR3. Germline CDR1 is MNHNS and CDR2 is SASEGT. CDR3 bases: TGTGCCAGCAGTGAACGGTGGGACAGAGATCAGCCCCAGCATTTT. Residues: CASSERWDRDQPQHF.

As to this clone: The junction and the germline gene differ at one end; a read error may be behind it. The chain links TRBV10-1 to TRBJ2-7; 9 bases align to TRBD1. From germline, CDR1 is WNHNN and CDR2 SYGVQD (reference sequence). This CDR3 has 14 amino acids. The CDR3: CASNAGTGSHEQYF. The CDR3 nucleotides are TGCGCGAGCAATGCGGGGACAGGGTCCCACGAGCAGTACTTC.

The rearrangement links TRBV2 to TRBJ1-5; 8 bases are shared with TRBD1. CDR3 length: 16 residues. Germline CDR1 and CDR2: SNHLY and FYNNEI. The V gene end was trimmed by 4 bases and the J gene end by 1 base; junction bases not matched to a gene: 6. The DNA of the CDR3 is TGTGCCAGCAGTGTCGGACAGGGACGGAGCAATCAGCCCCAGCATTTT. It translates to CASSVGQGRSNQPQHF. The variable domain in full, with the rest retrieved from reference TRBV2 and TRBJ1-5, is EPEVTQTPSHQVTQMGQEVILRCVPISNHLYFYWYRQILGQKVEFLVSFYNNEISEKSEIFDDQFSVERPDGSNFTLKIRSTKLEDSAMYFCASSVGQGRSNQPQHFGDGTRLSIL.

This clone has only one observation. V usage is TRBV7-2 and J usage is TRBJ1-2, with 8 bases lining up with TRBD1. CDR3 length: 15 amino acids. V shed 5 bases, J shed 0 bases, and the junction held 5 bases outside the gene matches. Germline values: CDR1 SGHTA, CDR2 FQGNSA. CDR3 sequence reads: CASSRMGQANYGYTF. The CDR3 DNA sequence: TGTGCCAGCAGCCGAATGGGACAGGCTAACTATGGCTACACCTTC.

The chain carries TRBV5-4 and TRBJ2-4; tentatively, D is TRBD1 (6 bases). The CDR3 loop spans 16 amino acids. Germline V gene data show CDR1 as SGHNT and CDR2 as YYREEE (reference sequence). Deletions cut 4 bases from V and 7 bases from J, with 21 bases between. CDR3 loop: CASSPGKQPQGNIQYF. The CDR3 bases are TGTGCCAGCAGCCCCGGGAAGCAGCCCCAGGGGAACATTCAGTACTTC.

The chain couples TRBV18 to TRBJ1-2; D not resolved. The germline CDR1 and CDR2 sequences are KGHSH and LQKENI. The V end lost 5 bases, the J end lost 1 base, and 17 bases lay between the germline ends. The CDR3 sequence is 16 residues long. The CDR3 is CASSAATTTLNYGYTF. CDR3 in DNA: TGTGCCAGCTCAGCGGCAACGACTACCCTTAACTATGGCTACACCTTC.

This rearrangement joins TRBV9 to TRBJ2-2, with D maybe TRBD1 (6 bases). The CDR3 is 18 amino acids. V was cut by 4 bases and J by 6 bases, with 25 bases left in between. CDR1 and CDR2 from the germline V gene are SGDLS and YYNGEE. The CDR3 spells CASSPPTGTLSGSGELFF. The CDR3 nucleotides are TGTGCCAGCAGCCCCCCGACAGGTACTCTTTCCGGATCCGGGGAGCTGTTTTTT.